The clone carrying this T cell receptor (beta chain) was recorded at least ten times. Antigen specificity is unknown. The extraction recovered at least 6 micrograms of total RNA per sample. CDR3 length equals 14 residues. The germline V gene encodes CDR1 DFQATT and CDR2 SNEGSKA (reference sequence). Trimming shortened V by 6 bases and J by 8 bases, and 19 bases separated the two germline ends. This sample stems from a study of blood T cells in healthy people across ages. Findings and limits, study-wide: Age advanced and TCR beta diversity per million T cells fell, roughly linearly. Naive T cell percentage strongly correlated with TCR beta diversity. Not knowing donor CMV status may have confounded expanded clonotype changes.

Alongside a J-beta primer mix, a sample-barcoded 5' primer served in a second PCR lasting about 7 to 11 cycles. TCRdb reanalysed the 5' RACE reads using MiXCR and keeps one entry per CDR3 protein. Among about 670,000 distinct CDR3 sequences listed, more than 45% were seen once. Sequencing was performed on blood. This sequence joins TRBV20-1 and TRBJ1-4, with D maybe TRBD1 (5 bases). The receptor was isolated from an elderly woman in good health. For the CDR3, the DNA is TGCAGTGCCGACTTGGACAATCGATCCGAAAAACTGTTTTTT. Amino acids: CSADLDNRSEKLFF.